These 26 T cell receptor beta chains came from one sample sequenced in a study of human T cells and chemical hapten exposure (dated by TCRdb to 2020 to 2023). During library preparation, unique molecular identifiers were attached to individual cDNA molecules so that TCRs could be counted quantitatively and reproducibly. The raw public data were reprocessed by TCRdb itself: fastp quality trimming at Q25, MiXCR clonotype calling, in-frame beta chains only. Under each unique CDR3 protein, matching rows form one entry showing the most common genes and DNA. The sample yields about 3,100 distinct CDR3 sequences; about half were counted once. About a tenth of the sample is taken by the ten largest. Unfractionated whole blood was collected in Tempus Blood RNA tubes, and total RNA was extracted from that blood. Sequences were obtained from whole blood. All receptors derive from a human donor who had alopecia or was a healthy volunteer (not recorded which). Some clones in this sample may be carry-over from other donors' samples. This table probably holds off-target reads from a library built for another chain.

The chain carries TRBV4-3 and TRBJ2-2; no clear D. This CDR3 region has 15 residues. The V and J ends lost 0 bases and 4 bases respectively, with 9 bases between them. Germline V CDR1 and CDR2: LGHNA, YSLEER. The CDR3 region is CASSQEWEATGELFF. In nucleotides, the CDR3 is TGCGCCAGCAGCCAAGAATGGGAAGCCACCGGGGAGCTGTTTTTT.

The gene calls are TRBV10-3 and TRBJ2-3, with 14 bases matching TRBD2. V was clipped by 7 bases and J by 5 bases; unmatched bases: 11. CDR1 is ENHRY, CDR2 SYGVKD, per germline. CDR3 length: 17 residues. This CDR3 reads CAINSGLAGGRGDTQYF. CDR3 coding DNA: TGTGCCATCAATTCCGGACTAGCGGGGGGCCGGGGAGATACGCAGTATTTT.

The gene calls are TRBV5-1 and TRBJ2-7; D possibly corresponds to TRBD2 (6 bases). V gave up 3 bases and J gave up 4 bases, with 17 bases separating them. The CDR3 is made up of 15 amino acids. Germline V gives CDR1 SGHRS, CDR2 YFSETQ. The chain's CDR3 is CASSYLGRLEYEQYF. The CDR3 nucleotides are TGCGCCAGCAGCTACCTCGGACGACTAGAGTACGAGCAGTACTTC.

V gene TRBV18 combines with J gene TRBJ2-7; 10 nucleotides agree with TRBD2. From germline, CDR1 is KGHSH and CDR2 LQKENI. The length of the CDR3 is 16 residues. The junction had 3 bases not matched to a gene; V was cut back by 0 bases and J by 1 base. The CDR3 DNA reads TGTGCCAGCTCACCACCCGGGACTAGCGTATCCTACGAGCAGTACTTC. This encodes CASSPPGTSVSYEQYF.

The V call is TRBV28, the J call TRBJ2-1; 8 bases fit TRBD2. Germline V lookup: CDR1 MDHEN, CDR2 SYDVKM. CDR3 size: 15 residues. V gave up 3 bases and J gave up 4 bases; unmatched junction bases: 5. The CDR3 spells CASSLETSAYNEQFF. DNA for the CDR3: TGTGCCAGCAGTTTGGAGACTAGCGCTTACAATGAGCAGTTCTTC.

The chain is built from TRBV10-3 and TRBJ2-5, with D perhaps TRBD1 or TRBD2 (6 bases each). CDR1 and CDR2 from the germline V gene are ENHRY and SYGVKD. V was trimmed by 0 bases and J by 5 bases, leaving 13 bases between them. CDR3 size: 15 residues. CDR3 in DNA: TGTGCCATCAGTGAGTCTCGGACGGGGGCGGAGACCCAGTACTTC. Amino acid sequence: CAISESRTGAETQYF.

This chain links TRBV7-9 with TRBJ2-3, with 9 bases that match TRBD2. The CDR3 has 17 amino acids. V lost 2 bases to trimming and J lost 1 base; unmatched junction nucleotides: 7. Looked up from germline, CDR1 is SEHNR and CDR2 is FQNEAQ (reference sequence). The CDR3 DNA sequence: TGTGCCAGCAGCTTAAACGGCGGGAGGGCGCGCACAGATACGCAGTATTTT. Its protein product is CASSLNGGRARTDTQYF.

This clonotype was seen a few times. The chain employs TRBV6-2 or TRBV6-3 and TRBJ2-2; 9 bases line up with TRBD1. Germline trimming cut 5 bases from V and 8 bases from J; bases unmatched to any gene: 18. This CDR3 has 18 residues. The germline V gene has CDR1 MNHEY and CDR2 SVGEGT. CDR3 sequence (DNA): TGTGCCAGCAGTCCGCCTTACAGGGGGCGAAGTCAATTAGGGGAGCTGTTTTTT. Amino acid sequence: CASSPPYRGRSQLGELFF.

The table lists this clonotype with a few counts. This chain links TRBV6-6 with TRBJ2-1; D might be TRBD1 or TRBD2, each matching 5 bases. Germline V CDR1 and CDR2: MNHNY, SVGAGI (reference sequence). Trimming removed 8 bases from V and 7 bases from J, with 18 bases in between. The CDR3 has 14 amino acids. The CDR3 DNA follows: TGTGCCAGCTCCGACTGGGGGATTGGGAATGAGCAGTTCTTC. Translating gives CASSDWGIGNEQFF.

This clonotype was detected only a few times. The J gene is TRBJ2-5, the V gene TRBV5-1; TRBD1 agrees at 9 bases. The V gene's germline CDR1 is SGHRS and CDR2 YFSETQ. V lost 4 bases, J lost 6 bases, and 4 bases stayed unmatched. The CDR3 runs 13 residues. The CDR3 loop reads CASSPGQGQTQYF. The CDR3 DNA is TGCGCCAGCAGCCCGGGACAGGGACAGACCCAGTACTTC.

V and J are TRBV6-6 and TRBJ2-7; 10 bases fit TRBD1. The germline V gene encodes CDR1 MNHNY and CDR2 SVGAGI (reference sequence). The CDR3 is 11 amino acids. Unmatched junction bases numbered 2, after V lost 6 bases and J lost 9 bases. CDR3 nucleotides: TGTGCCAGCAGCGACAGGGGGCTGCAGTACTTC. Its translation: CASSDRGLQYF.

This clonotype was seen more than once but under ten times. The J gene is TRBJ2-1, the V gene TRBV11-2, with D tentatively TRBD1 or TRBD2 (6 bases each). The CDR3 consists of 18 residues. V was trimmed by 5 bases and J by 3 bases, leaving 23 bases between them. Germline CDR1 SGHAT, CDR2 FQNNGV. The CDR3 is CASSLGGGPSILYNEQFF. In DNA, the CDR3 is TGTGCCAGCAGCCTGGGGGGCGGGCCGTCTATCCTCTACAATGAGCAGTTCTTC.

In DNA form, the CDR3 reads TGCGCCAGCAGCACCGGGACCCCGGGAGGGACCCAGTACTTC. This gives the protein CASSTGTPGGTQYF. The rearrangement links TRBV10-1 to TRBJ2-5; TRBD2 matches 7 bases. The ends lost 6 bases at V and 7 bases at J; junction bases unmatched: 11. This CDR3 region has 14 residues. From germline, CDR1 is WNHNN and CDR2 SYGVQD (reference sequence).

This clonotype was seen only a few times. The rearrangement uses TRBV4-3 and TRBJ2-2, with 9 bases lining up with TRBD2. This CDR3 comprises 16 residues. V was pared by 3 bases and J by 6 bases, with 8 bases of the junction left unmatched. Germline V CDR1 and CDR2: LGHNA, YSLEER. This CDR3 reads CASSHSWRGGPGELFF. DNA for the CDR3: TGCGCCAGCAGCCATTCCTGGCGGGGGGGCCCCGGGGAGCTGTTTTTT.

The rearrangement joins TRBV7-9 to TRBJ2-1; 8 nucleotides agree with TRBD1. There are 15 residues in the CDR3. Germline assignment: CDR1 SEHNR and CDR2 FQNEAQ (reference sequence). The V and J ends lost 1 base and 8 bases, in that order; junction bases with no gene match: 7. CDR3 protein: CASSLVGTGVDEQFF. In nucleotides, the CDR3 is TGTGCCAGCAGCTTAGTTGGGACAGGTGTAGATGAGCAGTTCTTC.

The rearrangement uses TRBV6-5 and TRBJ2-7; D is uncertain. V was cut by 10 bases and J by 2 bases, with 9 bases left in between. Germline V gene sequence: CDR1 MNHEY, CDR2 SVGAGI. This CDR3 contains 11 residues. The DNA of the CDR3 is TGTGCCACCCTTACCCCCTACGAGCAGTACTTC. Translation: CATLTPYEQYF.

The chain links TRBV6-2 or TRBV6-3 to TRBJ1-5; 10 bases agree with TRBD1. Germline V gene sequence: CDR1 MNHEY, CDR2 SVGEGT. CDR3 size: 15 residues. With 7 bases clipped from V and 5 bases from J, the junction kept 8 bases outside the gene matches. The CDR3 loop reads CASNPEGQGHQPQHF. The CDR3 DNA reads as TGTGCCAGCAACCCTGAGGGACAGGGGCATCAGCCCCAGCATTTT.

The chain carries TRBV7-9 and TRBJ2-1; the match to TRBD2 covers 13 bases. Germline values: CDR1 SEHNR, CDR2 FQNEAQ (reference sequence). The CDR3 length is 16 residues. With V trimmed by 5 bases and J by 7 bases, 8 bases remained unmatched. CDR3 protein: CASSARRTSGSNEQFF. In DNA form, the CDR3 reads TGTGCCAGCAGCGCCCGAAGGACTAGCGGGAGTAATGAGCAGTTCTTC.

The CDR3 DNA reads as TGTGCCAGTAGTATAGATCGTAGGGATACGCAGTATTTT. Amino acids: CASSIDRRDTQYF. The V and J genes are TRBV19 and TRBJ2-3; D uncertain. The CDR3 sequence is 13 residues long. V shed 0 bases and J shed 6 bases, with 7 bases lying between them. Per germline, CDR1 LNHDA and CDR2 SQIVND (reference sequence).

The chain combines TRBV7-6 with TRBJ2-3; D is unresolved. The CDR3 covers 13 residues. V was clipped by 4 bases and J by 0 bases, with 5 bases between them. Germline CDR1 and CDR2: SGHVS and FNYEAQ. As DNA, the CDR3 is TGTGCCAGCAGCTACGTTAGCACAGATACGCAGTATTTT. It translates to CASSYVSTDTQYF. Using reference TRBV7-6 and TRBJ2-3 for the parts outside the CDR3, the full variable domain is GAGVSQSPRYKVTKRGQDVALRCDPISGHVSLYWYRQALGQGPEFLTYFNYEAQQDKSGLPNDRFSAERPEGSISTLTIQRTEQRDSAMYRCASSYVSTDTQYFGPGTRLTVL.

This clonotype occurred once. The chain joins TRBV7-9 to TRBJ2-7; 9 nucleotides agree with TRBD1. The CDR3 loop spans 15 amino acids. Germline V CDR1 and CDR2: SEHNR, FQNEAQ (reference sequence). V lost 5 bases to trimming and J lost 2 bases; unmatched junction nucleotides: 7. This CDR3 is CASSARDRATYEQYF. CDR3 nucleotide sequence: TGTGCCAGCAGCGCCCGGGACAGGGCGACCTACGAGCAGTACTTC.

The rearrangement uses TRBV7-7 and TRBJ2-5; D uncertain. Trimming cost V 5 bases and J 2 bases, with 12 bases left between them. CDR3 length: 14 residues. The germline gives CDR1 SSHAT, CDR2 FNYEAQ (reference sequence). The CDR3 loop is CASSLSGWQETQYF. CDR3 DNA: TGTGCCAGCAGCCTCTCCGGATGGCAAGAGACCCAGTACTTC.

The chain is built from TRBV29-1 and TRBJ2-3, with D perhaps matching TRBD1 or TRBD2 (6 bases each). The CDR3 length is 16 residues. Per the germline V gene, CDR1 is SQVTM and CDR2 is ANQGSEA. The V gene lost 4 bases and the J gene lost 4 bases, with 21 bases spanning the gap. CDR3 nucleotide sequence: TGCAGCGTTGTCGCGGGATCAGGGGTAGCATCAGATACGCAGTATTTT. Protein sequence: CSVVAGSGVASDTQYF.

The chain has TRBV4-3 and TRBJ2-7, with D hard to call. Germline assignment: CDR1 LGHNA and CDR2 YSLEER. Between the trimmed V and J ends, which lost 3 bases and 3 bases, there was a span of 12 bases. This CDR3 spans 14 amino acids. The CDR3: CASSQGKLGYEQYF. CDR3 in DNA: TGCGCCAGCAGCCAGGGAAAGTTAGGCTACGAGCAGTACTTC.

This sequence joins TRBV19 and TRBJ2-3, with 9 bases identical to TRBD2. The CDR3 covers 15 residues. CDR1 and CDR2 from the germline V gene are LNHDA and SQIVND (reference sequence). Trimming at V came to 5 bases and at J to 2 bases, leaving 5 bases not matched to a gene. In DNA form, the CDR3 reads TGTGCCAGTAGTCTCCTAGCGGGGCCCACAGATACGCAGTATTTT. It translates to CASSLLAGPTDTQYF.

The chain links TRBV5-1 to TRBJ2-1; the D gene is possibly TRBD1 (5 bases). CDR1 SGHRS and CDR2 YFSETQ come from the germline V gene. The CDR3 has 12 amino acids. With 4 bases removed from V and 9 bases from J, the gap between germline ends came to 11 bases. DNA of the CDR3: TGCGCCAGCAGCGCGGACAAGGCTGAGCAGTTCTTC. It translates to CASSADKAEQFF.